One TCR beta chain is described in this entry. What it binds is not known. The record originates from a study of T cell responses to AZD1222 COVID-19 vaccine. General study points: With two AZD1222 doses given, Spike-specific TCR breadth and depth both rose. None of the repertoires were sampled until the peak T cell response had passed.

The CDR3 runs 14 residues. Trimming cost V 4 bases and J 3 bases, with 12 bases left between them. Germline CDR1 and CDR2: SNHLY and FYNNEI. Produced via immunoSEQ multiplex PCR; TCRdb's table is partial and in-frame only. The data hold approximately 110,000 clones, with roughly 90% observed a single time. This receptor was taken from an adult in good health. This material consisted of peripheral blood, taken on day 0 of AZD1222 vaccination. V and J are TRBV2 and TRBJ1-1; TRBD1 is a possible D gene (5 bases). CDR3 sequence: CASSVGGGDTEAFF. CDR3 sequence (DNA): TGTGCCAGCAGTGTCGGGGGAGGCGACACTGAAGCTTTCTTT. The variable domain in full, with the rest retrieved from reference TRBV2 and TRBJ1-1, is EPEVTQTPSHQVTQMGQEVILRCVPISNHLYFYWYRQILGQKVEFLVSFYNNEISEKSEIFDDQFSVERPDGSNFTLKIRSTKLEDSAMYFCASSVGGGDTEAFFGQGTRLTVV.